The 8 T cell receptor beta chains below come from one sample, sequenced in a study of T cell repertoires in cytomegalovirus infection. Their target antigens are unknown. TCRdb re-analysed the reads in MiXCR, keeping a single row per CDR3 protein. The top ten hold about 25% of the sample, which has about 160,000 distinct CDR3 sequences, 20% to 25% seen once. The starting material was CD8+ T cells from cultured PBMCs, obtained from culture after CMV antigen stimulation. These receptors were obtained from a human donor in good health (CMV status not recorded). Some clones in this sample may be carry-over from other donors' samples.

CDR3 bases: TGTGCCAGTAGCCGGACAGGGGGGACAGATACGCAGTATTTT. Its protein is CASSRTGGTDTQYF. This chain uses TRBV19 with TRBJ2-3, with 10 bases matching TRBD1. Germline V gene sequence: CDR1 LNHDA, CDR2 SQIVND (reference sequence). V was pared by 6 bases and J by 3 bases, with 3 bases of the junction left unmatched. The CDR3 length is 14 residues.

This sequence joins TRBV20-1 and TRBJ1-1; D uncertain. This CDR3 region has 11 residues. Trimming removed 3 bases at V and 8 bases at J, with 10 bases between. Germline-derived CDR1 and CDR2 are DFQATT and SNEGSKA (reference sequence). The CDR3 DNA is TGCAGTGCTAGCCTCACATCAGAAGCTTTCTTT. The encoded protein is CSASLTSEAFF.

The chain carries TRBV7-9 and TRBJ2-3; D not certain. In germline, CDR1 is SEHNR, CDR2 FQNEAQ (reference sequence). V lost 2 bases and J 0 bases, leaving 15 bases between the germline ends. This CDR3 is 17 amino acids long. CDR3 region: CASSLYFGKPSTDTQYF. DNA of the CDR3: TGTGCCAGCAGCTTATACTTTGGAAAGCCGAGCACAGATACGCAGTATTTT.

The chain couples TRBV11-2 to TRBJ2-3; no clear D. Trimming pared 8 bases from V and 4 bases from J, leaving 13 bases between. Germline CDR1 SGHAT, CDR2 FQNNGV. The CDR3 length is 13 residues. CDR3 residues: CASGLYSADTQYF. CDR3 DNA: TGTGCCAGCGGGTTGTACTCGGCAGATACGCAGTATTTT.

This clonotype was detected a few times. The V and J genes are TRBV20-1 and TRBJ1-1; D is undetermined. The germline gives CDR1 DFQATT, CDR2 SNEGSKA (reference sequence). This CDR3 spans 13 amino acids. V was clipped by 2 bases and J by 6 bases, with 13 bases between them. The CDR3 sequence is CSARQEGNSEAFF. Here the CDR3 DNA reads TGCAGTGCTAGACAGGAGGGAAACTCTGAAGCTTTCTTT.

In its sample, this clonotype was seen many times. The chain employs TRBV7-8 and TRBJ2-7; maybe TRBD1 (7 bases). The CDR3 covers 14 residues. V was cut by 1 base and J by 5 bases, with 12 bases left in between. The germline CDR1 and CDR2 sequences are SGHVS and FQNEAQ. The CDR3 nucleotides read TGTGCCAGCAGCTTAGGAGGAGGGGGCCACGAGCAGTACTTC. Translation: CASSLGGGGHEQYF.

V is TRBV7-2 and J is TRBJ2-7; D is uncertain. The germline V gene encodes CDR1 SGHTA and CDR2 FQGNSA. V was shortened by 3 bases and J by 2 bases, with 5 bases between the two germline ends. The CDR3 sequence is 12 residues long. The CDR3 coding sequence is TGTGCCAGCAGCTTCACAGCCTACGAGCAGTACTTC. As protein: CASSFTAYEQYF.

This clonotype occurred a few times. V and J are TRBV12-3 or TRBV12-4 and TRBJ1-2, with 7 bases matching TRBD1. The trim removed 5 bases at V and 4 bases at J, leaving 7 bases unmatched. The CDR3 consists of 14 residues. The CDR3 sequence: CASSRTGELYGYTF. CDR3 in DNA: TGTGCCAGCAGTCGGACAGGAGAGCTCTATGGCTACACCTTC.